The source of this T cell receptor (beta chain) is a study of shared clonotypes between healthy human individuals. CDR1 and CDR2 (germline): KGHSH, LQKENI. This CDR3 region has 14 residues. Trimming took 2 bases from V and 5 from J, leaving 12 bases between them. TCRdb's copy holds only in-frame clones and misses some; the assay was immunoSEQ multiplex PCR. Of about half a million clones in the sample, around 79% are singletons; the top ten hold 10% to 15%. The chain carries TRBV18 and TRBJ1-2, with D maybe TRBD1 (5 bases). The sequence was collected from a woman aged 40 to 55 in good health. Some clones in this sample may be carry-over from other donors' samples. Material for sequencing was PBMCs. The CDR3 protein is CASSPTRGRYGYTF. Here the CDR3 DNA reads TGTGCCAGCTCACCAACTAGGGGTCGATATGGCTACACCTTC.